A selection of T cell receptor beta chains follows, all from one sample in a study of shared clonotypes between healthy human individuals. Sequencing used immunoSEQ multiplex PCR; TCRdb keeps in-frame clones, though not all of them. The sample shows about 1.1 million clones, around three quarters of them seen only once. What was sequenced was memory CD4+ T cells from PBMCs. The receptors were sampled from a man between 18 and 29 years old in good health. Some clones in this sample may be carry-over from other donors' samples. CDR3s include the opening cysteine and the closing phenylalanine or tryptophan. The D gene is left open where the match is weak. For some rows the clone size is stated as once, few or many, or as a class when expanded; others skip it.

clone_size d_call j_call v_call cdr3_aa cdr3_nt
NA NA TRBJ2-7 TRBV28 CASIETDGQQYF TGTGCCAGCATAGAAACCGACGGACAGCAGTACTTC
NA TRBD1 TRBJ1-1 TRBV7-8 CASSLVGQGASEAFF TGTGCCAGCAGCTTAGTCGGGCAGGGGGCCTCTGAAGCTTTCTTT
NA NA TRBJ2-2 TRBV5-1 CASSLDPGHPGELFF TGCGCCAGCAGCTTGGACCCGGGCCACCCCGGGGAGCTGTTTTTT
once TRBD1 TRBJ2-6 TRBV2 CASGTGNSGANVLTF TGTGCCAGCGGGACAGGGAACTCTGGGGCCAACGTCCTGACTTTC
NA NA TRBJ2-3 TRBV5-1 CASSMYTSTDTQYF TGCGCCAGCAGCATGTATACTAGCACAGATACGCAGTATTTT
once TRBD2 TRBJ2-3 TRBV5-1 CASSPLAGEDTQYF TGCGCCAGCAGCCCGCTAGCGGGAGAAGATACGCAGTATTTT
once TRBD2 TRBJ2-7 TRBV2 CASAGRGYEQYF TGTGCCAGCGCAGGGAGGGGTTACGAGCAGTACTTC
few TRBD2 TRBJ2-5 TRBV19 CASSGTGLQETQYF TGTGCCAGTAGTGGGACGGGACTACAAGAGACCCAGTACTTC
few NA TRBJ1-1 TRBV28 CASSLLRGFEAFF TGTGCCAGCAGTTTATTGAGAGGGTTTGAAGCTTTCTTT
few TRBD2 TRBJ2-1 TRBV29-1 CSVAVIAGGDGGEQFF TGCAGCGTTGCCGTTATAGCGGGAGGCGATGGGGGTGAGCAGTTCTTC
NA TRBD1 TRBJ1-1 TRBV5-1 CASSLETGGISEAFF TGCGCCAGCAGCTTGGAGACAGGGGGCATATCTGAAGCTTTCTTT
NA TRBD2 TRBJ2-7 TRBV28 CASSLWGRVYLEQYF TGTGCCAGCAGTTTATGGGGGAGGGTTTATCTCGAGCAGTACTTC
NA NA TRBJ2-2 TRBV29-1 CSEFNPETGELFF TGCAGCGAATTTAACCCTGAGACCGGGGAGCTGTTTTTT